This TCR beta chain comes out of a study of cytomegalovirus exposure and HLA in healthy donors. The study's findings and limits: The study found most TCR sequences rare, yet found some public TCRs in many donors.

Trimming pared 5 bases from V and 2 bases from J, leaving 17 bases between. Germline values: CDR1 SGHVS, CDR2 FNYEAQ. The CDR3 contains 16 residues. In the case of this clone: What it binds is not known.

13 Jbeta primers and 60 Vbeta primers were used for the PCR. Repertoires were generated with immunoSEQ multiplex PCR, while TCRdb's copy carries only in-frame clones and drops some. The sample lists some 100,000 clones, more than 75% occurring once. The V and J genes are TRBV7-6 and TRBJ2-3, with D possibly being TRBD2 (5 bases). This sequence was found in a woman aged 45-60 years in good health and CMV-seropositive. The sequenced material came from PBMCs. The CDR3 nucleotides are TGTGCCAGCAGCCCTACCGGACTCACGGACACAGATACGCAGTATTTT. It encodes CASSPTGLTDTDTQYF.